This T cell receptor beta chain was sequenced during a study of blood T cell repertoires in COVID-19. Across the whole study: Material from acute and convalescent COVID-19 was sourced from the United States, Italy and Spain. The analysed material was cDNA or gDNA that came from T cells, B-cell-depleted T cells, or PBMCs.

CDR1 is MNHEY, CDR2 SVGAGI, per germline. The CDR3 contains 12 residues. Trimming cost V 5 bases and J 2 bases, with 4 bases left between them. In the original workflow: Quantification of nucleated cells was approximated via reference gene primer amplification. The data were produced by immunoSEQ multiplex PCR, yet TCRdb's version contains in-frame clones alone and is incomplete. That table is the source of V, J and clone size, and D and trimming were worked out from the DNA. Of roughly 150,000 clones listed, 87% are singletons. This sequence originates from an older man with acute or convalescent COVID-19. The material sequenced was peripheral blood. V gene TRBV6-5 combines with J gene TRBJ1-5; D call uncertain. The CDR3 is CASSTGNQPQHF. In nucleotides, the CDR3 is TGTGCCAGCAGTACAGGCAATCAGCCCCAGCATTTT.